One T cell receptor (beta chain) is described in this entry. The CDR3 totals 14 residues. The germline CDR1 and CDR2 sequences are SEHNR and FQNEAQ (reference sequence). The V gene lost 5 bases and the J gene lost 3 bases, with 11 bases spanning the gap. Those enrolled in Seattle joined during active infection and were followed longitudinally afterward. The table came from immunoSEQ multiplex PCR; TCRdb's copy has only in-frame clones and leaves some out. The data hold 200,000 to 250,000 clones, with 88% observed a single time. The sample belongs to a study of blood T cell repertoires in COVID-19. Study information: Samples came from the United States, Italy and Spain, spanning acute and convalescent COVID-19. PBMCs, B-cell-depleted T cells, or T cells provided the cDNA or gDNA that made up the material.

The sequence was collected from a woman between 25 and 40 years old with COVID-19, enrolled during active disease. The V gene is TRBV7-9, the J gene TRBJ1-5; the D gene is possibly TRBD1 (5 bases). The sample taken for sequencing was peripheral blood. The chain's CDR3 is CASSVDRVNQPQHF. CDR3 bases: TGTGCCAGCAGCGTAGACAGAGTCAATCAGCCCCAGCATTTT.